This TCR beta chain was recorded in a study of T cell changes during pregnancy in multiple sclerosis. Profiled with immunoSEQ multiplex PCR; TCRdb holds only in-frame clones, not every one. The sample has roughly 48,000 clones, 85% to 95% seen once; the top ten hold 0.75% to 0.95%. The table lists this clone with a few counts. The germline V gene encodes CDR1 SGHDN and CDR2 FVKESK. V lost 4 bases and J 4 bases, leaving 10 bases between the germline ends. CDR3 length: 13 residues. The source was CD4+ T cells from peripheral blood mononuclear cells, collected in the second trimester of pregnancy. The chain has TRBV14 and TRBJ1-1; maybe TRBD1 (5 bases). The source is a female donor in good health, enrolled as a control in a pregnancy study. The CDR3 DNA follows: TGTGCCAGCAGCCCGACAGTTGGCACTGAAGCTTTCTTT. Protein product: CASSPTVGTEAFF.